The TCR beta chain described here comes from a study of blood T cell repertoires in COVID-19. TCRdb keeps only in-frame clones here, not all; method: immunoSEQ multiplex PCR. This sample carries approximately 220,000 clones, about nine tenths of them seen once, and the ten largest clones take roughly 0.69%. J was trimmed by 3 bases and V by 4 bases; bases with no gene match: 3. Germline V gene data show CDR1 as MNHEY and CDR2 as SVGAGI. The CDR3 length is 14 residues. The sequence was obtained from a man aged 40-49 years with acute or convalescent COVID-19. The sample was peripheral blood. V and J are TRBV6-5 and TRBJ1-1; 9 bases line up with TRBD1. The DNA of the CDR3 is TGTGCCAGCAGTTTGACAGGGGGGGACACTGAAGCTTTCTTT. Protein sequence: CASSLTGGDTEAFF.